The 5 T cell receptor beta chains listed next were all sequenced from one sample in a study of vaccination and CD4 T cells after COVID-19. TCRdb fed the PCR reads into MiXCR, producing one record per CDR3 protein. Among about 39,000 distinct CDR3 sequences listed, 36% were seen once. Time point of the sample: late sampling 161 to 241 days after vaccination in a few convalescent patients. The sequencing used CD4+ T cells from blood, collected about 7 months after SARS-CoV-2 vaccination. The receptor set was obtained from a human donor who had recovered from COVID-19.

This clonotype was recorded once. The CDR3 DNA follows: TGCGCCAGCAGCCCGACAGGGGGCCATGGCTACACCTTC. Its translation is CASSPTGGHGYTF. The rearrangement links TRBV4-3 to TRBJ1-2; 10 bases map to TRBD1. The ends lost 4 bases at V and 6 bases at J; junction bases unmatched: 2. The CDR3 has 13 amino acids. Germline values: CDR1 LGHNA, CDR2 YSLEER.

V gene TRBV28 combines with J gene TRBJ2-7; D is ambiguous. Trimming removed 6 bases from V and 2 bases from J, with 11 bases in between. The CDR3 sequence is 13 residues long. Germline V gene data show CDR1 as MDHEN and CDR2 as SYDVKM. Here the CDR3 DNA reads TGTGCCAGCAGCCCCGGAGAAACCTACGAGCAGTACTTC. Its translation is CASSPGETYEQYF.

This clonotype was seen a handful of times. V is TRBV10-3 and J is TRBJ2-3, with 7 positions matching TRBD2. CDR1 is ENHRY, CDR2 SYGVKD, per germline. V dropped 6 bases and J dropped 3; count of bases not matched to a gene: 6. The CDR3 loop spans 14 amino acids. CDR3 nucleotides: TGTGCCATCAGAGGACTAGGTACAACAGATACGCAGTATTTT. It translates to CAIRGLGTTDTQYF.

As for this clonotype: Sequence at one end of the junction differs from germline and may be a read error. This sequence joins TRBV7-3 and TRBJ2-4, with a weak D call TRBD1 (6 bases). Germline V lookup: CDR1 SGHTA, CDR2 FQGTGA. The CDR3 is 12 residues long. The CDR3: CASSSPTGTQSF. Written as DNA, the CDR3 is TGTGCCAGCAGCTCCCCAACCGGGACACAGAGCTTC.

This clonotype was counted a few times. The CDR3 protein is CASSLDEGREQYF. The CDR3, as DNA: TGTGCCAGCAGCTTAGATGAGGGAAGGGAGCAGTACTTC. The chain carries TRBV7-8 and TRBJ2-7, with TRBD2 as a possible D gene (5 bases). Germline V lookup: CDR1 SGHVS, CDR2 FQNEAQ. This CDR3 contains 13 residues. V was shortened by 1 base and J by 7 bases, with 11 bases between the two germline ends.